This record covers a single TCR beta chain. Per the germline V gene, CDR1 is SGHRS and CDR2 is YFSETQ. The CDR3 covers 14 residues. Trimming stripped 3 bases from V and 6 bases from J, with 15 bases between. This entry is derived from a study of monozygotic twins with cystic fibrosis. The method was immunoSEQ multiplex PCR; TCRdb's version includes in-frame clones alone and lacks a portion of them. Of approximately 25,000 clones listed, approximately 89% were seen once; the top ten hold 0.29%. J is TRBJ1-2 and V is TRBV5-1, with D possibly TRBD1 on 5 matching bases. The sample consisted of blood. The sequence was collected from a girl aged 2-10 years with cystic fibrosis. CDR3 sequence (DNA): TGCGCCAGCAGCTGGCCCGGGACGGAAGATGGCTACACCTTC. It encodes CASSWPGTEDGYTF.